This T cell receptor beta chain was documented in a study of blood T cell repertoires in COVID-19. Overall study: T cells, B-cell-depleted T cells, or PBMCs provided the cDNA or gDNA that served as material.

Donors in Cohort 3 who had recovered were those with two negative PCRs, healthcare professional clearance, or resolution of their symptoms. Authors' methods: Reference gene primer amplification yielded estimated nucleated cell counts. Only in-frame clones appear in the TCRdb table, and some are missing; sequencing was by immunoSEQ multiplex PCR. D and trimming come from the DNA, and the V and J calls and clone size come from that table. The table records 200,000 to 250,000 clones, approximately 90% of them present only once. V was clipped by 5 bases and J by 7 bases; unmatched bases: 12. Germline V gene data show CDR1 as KGHDR and CDR2 as SFDVKD. The length of the CDR3 is 16 residues.

The TCR sequence derives from a woman in her 30s who had recovered from COVID-19. The chain carries TRBV24-1 and TRBJ1-4, with 7 bases matching TRBD1. The sequenced sample consisted of PBMCs or T cells enriched from blood (not recorded which). CDR3 residues: CATSGPDREGVEKLFF. DNA of the CDR3: TGTGCCACCAGTGGGCCAGACAGGGAAGGGGTTGAAAAACTGTTTTTT.